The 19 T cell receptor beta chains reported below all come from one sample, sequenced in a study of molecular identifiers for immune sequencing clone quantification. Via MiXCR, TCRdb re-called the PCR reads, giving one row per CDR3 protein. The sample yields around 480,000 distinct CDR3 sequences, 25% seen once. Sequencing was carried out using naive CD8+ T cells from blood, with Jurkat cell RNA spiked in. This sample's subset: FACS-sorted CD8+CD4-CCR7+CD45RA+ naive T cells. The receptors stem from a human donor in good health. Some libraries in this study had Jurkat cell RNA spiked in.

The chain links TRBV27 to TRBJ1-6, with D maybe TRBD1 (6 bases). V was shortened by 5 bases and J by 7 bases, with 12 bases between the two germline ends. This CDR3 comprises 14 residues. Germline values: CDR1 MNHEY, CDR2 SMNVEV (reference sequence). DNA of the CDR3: TGTGCCAGCAGTATACAGGGTTACAATTCACCCCTCCACTTT. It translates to CASSIQGYNSPLHF.

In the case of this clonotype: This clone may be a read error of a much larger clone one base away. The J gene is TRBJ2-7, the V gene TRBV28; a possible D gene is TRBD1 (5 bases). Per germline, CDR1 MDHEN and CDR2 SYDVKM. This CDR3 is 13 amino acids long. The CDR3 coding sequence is TGTGCCAGCAGTTCCCCCCAGGGTTACGAGCCGTACTTC. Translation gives CASSSPQGYEPYF. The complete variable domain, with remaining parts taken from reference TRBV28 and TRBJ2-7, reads DVKVTQSSRYLVKRTGEKVFLECVQDMDHENMFWYRQDPGLGLRLIYFSYDVKMKEKGDIPEGYSVSREKKERFSLILESASTNQTSMYLCASSSPQGYEPYFGPGTRLTVT.

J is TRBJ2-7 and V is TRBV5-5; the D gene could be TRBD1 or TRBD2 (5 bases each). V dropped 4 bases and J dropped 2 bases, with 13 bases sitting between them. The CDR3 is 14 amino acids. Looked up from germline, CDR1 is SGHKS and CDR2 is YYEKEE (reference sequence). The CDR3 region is CASSKWDGTYEQYF. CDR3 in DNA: TGTGCCAGCAGCAAATGGGACGGTACCTACGAGCAGTACTTC.

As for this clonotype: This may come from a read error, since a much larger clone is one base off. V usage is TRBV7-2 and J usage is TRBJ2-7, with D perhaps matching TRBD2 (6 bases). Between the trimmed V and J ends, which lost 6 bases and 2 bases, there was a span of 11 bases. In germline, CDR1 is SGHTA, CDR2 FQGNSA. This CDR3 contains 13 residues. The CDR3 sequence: CASSWDFAYEQYF. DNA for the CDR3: TGTGCCAGCAGTTGGGACTTTGCCTACGAGCAGTACTTC.

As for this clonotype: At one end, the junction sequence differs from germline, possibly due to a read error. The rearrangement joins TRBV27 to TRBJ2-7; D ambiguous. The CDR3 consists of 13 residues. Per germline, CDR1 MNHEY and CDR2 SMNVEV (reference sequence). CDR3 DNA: TGTGCCGGCAGTTTAGGGCCTCACTACGAGCAGTACTTC. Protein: CAGSLGPHYEQYF.

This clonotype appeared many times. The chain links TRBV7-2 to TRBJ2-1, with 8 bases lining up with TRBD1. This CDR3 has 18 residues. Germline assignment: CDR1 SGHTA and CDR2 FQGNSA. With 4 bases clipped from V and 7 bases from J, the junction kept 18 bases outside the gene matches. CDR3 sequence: CASSSPRPGQDVRNEQFF. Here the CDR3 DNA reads TGTGCCAGCAGCTCGCCCCGGCCGGGACAGGACGTGAGAAATGAGCAGTTCTTC. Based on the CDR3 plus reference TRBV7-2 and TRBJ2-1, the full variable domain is GAGVSQSPSNKVTEKGKDVELRCDPISGHTALYWYRQSLGQGLEFLIYFQGNSAPDKSGLPSDRFSAERTGGSVSTLTIQRTQQEDSAVYLCASSSPRPGQDVRNEQFFGPGTRLTVL.

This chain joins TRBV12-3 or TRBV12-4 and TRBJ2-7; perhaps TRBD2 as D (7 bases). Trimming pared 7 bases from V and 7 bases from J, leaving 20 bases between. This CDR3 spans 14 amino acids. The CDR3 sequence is CASNPRGALLEQYF. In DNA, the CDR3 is TGTGCCAGCAACCCCCGGGGGGCACTCCTTGAGCAGTACTTC.

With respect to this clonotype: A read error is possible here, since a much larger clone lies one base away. CDR3: CASSPRDRCSEQYF. The DNA of the CDR3 is TGTGCCAGCAGCCCCCGGGACAGGTGTTCCGAGCAGTACTTC. J is TRBJ2-7 and V is TRBV27, with 8 positions matching TRBD1. The CDR3 runs to 14 residues. Germline V lookup: CDR1 MNHEY, CDR2 SMNVEV (reference sequence). The trim removed 6 bases at V and 6 bases at J, leaving 10 bases unmatched.

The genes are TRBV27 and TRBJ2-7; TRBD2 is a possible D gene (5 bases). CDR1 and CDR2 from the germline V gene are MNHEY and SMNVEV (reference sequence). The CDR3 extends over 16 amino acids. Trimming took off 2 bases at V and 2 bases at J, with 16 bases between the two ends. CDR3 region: CASSLARPSPAYEQYF. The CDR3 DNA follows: TGTGCCAGCAGTTTAGCTCGACCTAGCCCGGCCTACGAGCAGTACTTC.

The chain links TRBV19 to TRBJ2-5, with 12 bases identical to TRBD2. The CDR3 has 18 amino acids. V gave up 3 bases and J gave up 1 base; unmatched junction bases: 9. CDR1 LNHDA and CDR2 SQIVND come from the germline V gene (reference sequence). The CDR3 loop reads CASSISPRTSGAQETQYF. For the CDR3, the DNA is TGTGCCAGTAGTATTTCCCCGAGGACTAGCGGGGCCCAAGAGACCCAGTACTTC.

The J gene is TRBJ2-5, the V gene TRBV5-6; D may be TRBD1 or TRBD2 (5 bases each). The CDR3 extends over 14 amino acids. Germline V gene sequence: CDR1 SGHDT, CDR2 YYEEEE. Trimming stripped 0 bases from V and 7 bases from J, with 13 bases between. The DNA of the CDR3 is TGTGCCAGCAGCTTGGTGGGGGACGACGGGACCCAGTACTTC. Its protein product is CASSLVGDDGTQYF.

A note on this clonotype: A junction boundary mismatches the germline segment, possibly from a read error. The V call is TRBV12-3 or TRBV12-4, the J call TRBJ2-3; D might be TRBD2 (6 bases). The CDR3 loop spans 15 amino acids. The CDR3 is CAGSPGTCDTDTQYF. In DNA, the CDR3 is TGTGCCGGCAGTCCCGGGACTTGCGACACAGATACGCAGTATTTT.

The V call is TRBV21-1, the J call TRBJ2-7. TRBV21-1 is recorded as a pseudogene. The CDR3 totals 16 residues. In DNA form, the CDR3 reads TGTGCCAGCAGCCAAACCGCCCAGACCAAAATGTACGAGCAGTACTTC. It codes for CASSQTAQTKMYEQYF.

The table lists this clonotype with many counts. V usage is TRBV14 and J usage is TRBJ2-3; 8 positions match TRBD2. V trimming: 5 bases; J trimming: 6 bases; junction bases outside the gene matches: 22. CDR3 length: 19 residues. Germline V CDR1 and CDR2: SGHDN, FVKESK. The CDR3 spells CASSEGGRSSSLLLDTQYF. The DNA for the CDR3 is TGTGCCAGCAGCGAGGGCGGGAGGTCGTCAAGTCTCCTGTTGGATACGCAGTATTTT.

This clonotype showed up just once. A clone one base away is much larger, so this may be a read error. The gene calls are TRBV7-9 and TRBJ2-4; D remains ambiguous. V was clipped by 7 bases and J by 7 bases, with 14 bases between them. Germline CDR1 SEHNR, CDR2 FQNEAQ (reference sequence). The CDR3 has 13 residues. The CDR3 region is CASNSPTGNIQYF. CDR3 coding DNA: TGTGCCAGCAACTCGCCGACTGGGAACATTCAGTACTTC.

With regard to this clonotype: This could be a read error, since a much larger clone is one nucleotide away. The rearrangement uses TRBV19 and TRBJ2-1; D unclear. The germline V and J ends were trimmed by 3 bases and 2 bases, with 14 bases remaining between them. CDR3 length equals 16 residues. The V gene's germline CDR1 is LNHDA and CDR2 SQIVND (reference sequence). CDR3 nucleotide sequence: TGTGCCAGTAGTATTAGGCGGATAGCCCCCTACAATGAGCAGTTCTTC. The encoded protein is CASSIRRIAPYNEQFF.

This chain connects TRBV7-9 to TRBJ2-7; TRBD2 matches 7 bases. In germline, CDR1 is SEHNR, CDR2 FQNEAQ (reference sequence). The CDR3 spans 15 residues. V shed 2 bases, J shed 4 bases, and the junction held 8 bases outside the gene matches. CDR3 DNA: TGTGCCAGCAGCTTAATGGATAGCGGGCCATACGAGCAGTACTTC. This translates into CASSLMDSGPYEQYF.

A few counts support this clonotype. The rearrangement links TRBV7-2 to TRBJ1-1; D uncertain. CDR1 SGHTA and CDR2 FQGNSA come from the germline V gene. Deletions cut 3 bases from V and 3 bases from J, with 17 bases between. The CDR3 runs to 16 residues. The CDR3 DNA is TGTGCCAGCAGCTTCGAGGGTTACGGTTGGGACACTGAAGCTTTCTTT. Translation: CASSFEGYGWDTEAFF.

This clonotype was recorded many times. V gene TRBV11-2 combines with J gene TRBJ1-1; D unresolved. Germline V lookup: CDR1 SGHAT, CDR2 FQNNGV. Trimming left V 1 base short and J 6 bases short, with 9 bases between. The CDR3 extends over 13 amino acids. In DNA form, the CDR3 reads TGTGCCAGCAGCTTAGGGGTGAGGCCTGAAGCTTTCTTT. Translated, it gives CASSLGVRPEAFF.